The rows below give T cell receptor beta chains drawn from one sample of a study of blood T cell repertoires in COVID-19. Produced via immunoSEQ multiplex PCR; TCRdb's table is partial and in-frame only. The sample gives more than 200,000 clones, 82% of which show up once; around 8% is in the top ten. Source material: peripheral blood. These receptors were collected from an elderly woman with COVID-19, enrolled during active disease. CDR3s include the opening cysteine and the closing phenylalanine or tryptophan. The order of the fields is D gene, V gene, J gene, CDR3 protein. The D gene is left open where the match is weak.

>.|TRBV30|TRBJ1-3
CAWSVRLNTIYF
>.|TRBV19|TRBJ2-3
CASKFLDSQRTDTQYF
>.|TRBV19|TRBJ1-2
CASSIWGDFSYTF
>.|TRBV9|TRBJ1-2
CASSPRTAYGYTF
>.|TRBV15|TRBJ1-6
CATSSDRNSPLHF
>.|TRBV7-9|TRBJ1-4
CASSLRQASVEKLFF
>TRBD2|TRBV5-4|TRBJ2-5
CASSLRTSGGRETQYF
>.|TRBV19|TRBJ1-2
CASSKDQGSYGYTF
>.|TRBV2|TRBJ2-2
CASSERGSTNTGELFF
>.|TRBV5-1|TRBJ2-3
CASSFGGVTDTQYF
>.|TRBV6-2/TRBV6-3|TRBJ2-6
CASSYLLQMLDNFSGANVLTF
>.|TRBV19|TRBJ1-5
CASSIKQGRQPQHF
>.|TRBV24-1|TRBJ1-2
CATRGTGKEGYTF
>TRBD2|TRBV28|TRBJ2-2
CASLAGPGELFF
>.|TRBV7-6|TRBJ1-2
CASSSNVGILNYGYTF